This TCR beta chain was profiled in a study of PD-L1 blockade in urothelial cancer. Some clones are missing from TCRdb's copy, which holds only in-frame ones; the method was immunoSEQ multiplex PCR. Of approximately 46,000 clones listed, roughly 80% are singletons. Germline lookup yields CDR1 KGHSH and CDR2 LQKENI. The CDR3 length is 18 residues. With V trimmed by 3 bases and J by 4 bases, 14 bases remained unmatched. The source is a man in his 70s with urothelial cancer. The source was PBMCs, collected around atezolizumab (anti-PD-L1) treatment. V is TRBV18 and J is TRBJ1-1; 10 bases are shared with TRBD1. This chain's CDR3 is CASSPFNRDRGGSTEAFF. In DNA, the CDR3 is TGTGCCAGCTCACCCTTTAACCGGGACAGGGGAGGAAGCACTGAAGCTTTCTTT.